One and the same sample provided the 21 T cell receptor beta chains below, sequenced in a study of graft-versus-host responses after intestinal transplantation. Which antigens these TCRs recognize remains unknown. TCRdb keeps only in-frame clones here, not all; method: immunoSEQ multiplex PCR. The repertoire holds about 99,000 clones, with about nine tenths as singletons. The input for sequencing was unstimulated CD8+ T cells sorted from spleen or lymph node cells, taken before transplant. Receptor source: a human donor who was the organ donor for an intestinal transplant.

Remarks on this clone: In the same sample, other DNA sequences code for this CDR3. The J gene is TRBJ1-2, the V gene TRBV30, with TRBD1 identical over 8 bases. The germline gives CDR1 GTSNPN, CDR2 SVGIG (reference sequence). The CDR3 is 13 residues long. The V gene end was trimmed by 3 bases and the J gene end by 7 bases; junction bases not matched to a gene: 7. The CDR3 DNA reads as TGTGCCTGGAGCGGCGGGACAGGAGGTGGCTACACCTTC. It is translated as CAWSGGTGGGYTF. The variable domain in full, with the rest retrieved from reference TRBV30 and TRBJ1-2, is SQTIHQWPATLVQPVGSPLSLECTVEGTSNPNLYWYRQAAGRGLQLLFYSVGIGQISSEVPQNLSASRPQDRQFILSSKKLLLSDSGFYLCAWSGGTGGGYTFGSGTRLTVV.

This chain joins TRBV5-4 and TRBJ1-2, with 7 positions matching TRBD1. This CDR3 contains 14 residues. Germline values: CDR1 SGHNT, CDR2 YYREEE (reference sequence). J gave up 0 bases and V 3 bases, and 2 bases lay outside the gene matches. The CDR3 DNA reads as TGTGCCAGCAGCTGGACAGGAGCTAACTATGGCTACACCTTC. This codes for CASSWTGANYGYTF.

The rearrangement joins TRBV10-1 to TRBJ2-1; 16 bases fit TRBD2. The germline V gene has CDR1 WNHNN and CDR2 SYGVQD (reference sequence). V shed 3 bases, J shed 7 bases, and the junction held 3 bases outside the gene matches. The CDR3 runs to 16 residues. This CDR3 is CASSDPGLAGGNEQFF. The CDR3 DNA is TGCGCCAGCAGTGACCCGGGACTAGCGGGGGGGAATGAGCAGTTCTTC.

V is TRBV30 and J is TRBJ1-1; 8 bases are shared with TRBD1. The CDR3 covers 13 residues. Germline CDR1 reads GTSNPN; CDR2 reads SVGIG (reference sequence). The V segment lost 2 bases and the J segment 5 bases; nucleotides outside the gene matches: 4. CDR3 sequence: CAWSNTGGTEAFF. The CDR3 nucleotides are TGTGCCTGGAGTAACACAGGGGGAACTGAAGCTTTCTTT.

V is TRBV29-1 and J is TRBJ1-2; 10 nucleotides agree with TRBD1. CDR3 length equals 15 residues. Germline V lookup: CDR1 SQVTM, CDR2 ANQGSEA. Trimming removed 2 bases from V and 4 bases from J; junction bases left unmatched: 7. The CDR3 region has the DNA TGCAGCGTTGAACCTCGGACAGGGGGACCCTATGGCTACACCTTC. Translated, it gives CSVEPRTGGPYGYTF.

This sequence joins TRBV5-1 and TRBJ2-3, with D unresolved. This CDR3 comprises 15 residues. In germline, CDR1 is SGHRS, CDR2 YFSETQ. The V end was cut by 0 bases, the J end by 0 bases, with 8 bases between. The CDR3 coding sequence is TGCGCCAGCAGCTTGGGCAAGACTAGCACAGATACGCAGTATTTT. Translation: CASSLGKTSTDTQYF.

The table lists this clone with a count of one. The chain carries TRBV9 and TRBJ2-3; D is uncertain. The germline V gene encodes CDR1 SGDLS and CDR2 YYNGEE. This CDR3 region has 14 residues. V was clipped by 0 bases and J by 0 bases, with 5 bases between them. The CDR3 DNA reads TGTGCCAGCAGCGTAGACGGGAGCACAGATACGCAGTATTTT. It encodes CASSVDGSTDTQYF.

The V and J genes are TRBV4-1 and TRBJ2-2; weak D call: TRBD1 (5 bases). Germline loops: CDR1 MGHRA, CDR2 YSYEKL. V was trimmed by 0 bases and J by 1 base, leaving 9 bases between them. The CDR3 sequence is 16 residues long. CDR3 sequence (DNA): TGCGCCAGCAGCCAAGATCGGCAGGGGAACACCGGGGAGCTGTTTTTT. The encoded protein is CASSQDRQGNTGELFF.

This clone has a single count. CDR3 nucleotides: TGCGCCAGCAGCGCGAGAACAGGGCCCACTAACTATGGCTACACCTTC. Its translation is CASSARTGPTNYGYTF. The V call is TRBV5-1, the J call TRBJ1-2, with D possibly being TRBD1 (6 bases). With 4 bases removed from V and 0 bases from J, the gap between germline ends came to 16 bases. Germline V gene sequence: CDR1 SGHRS, CDR2 YFSETQ. This CDR3 contains 16 residues.

This chain connects TRBV5-1 to TRBJ2-7, with D unresolved. The V end was cut by 7 bases, the J end by 2 bases, with 16 bases between. There are 14 residues in the CDR3. Germline V gene lookup returns CDR1 SGHRS and CDR2 YFSETQ. CDR3 sequence: CASGHDKPPYEQYF. The CDR3 region has the DNA TGCGCCAGCGGGCACGACAAGCCCCCCTACGAGCAGTACTTC.

In this sample, this clone turned up once. V gene TRBV11-3 combines with J gene TRBJ2-1; 8 nucleotides match TRBD2. The V gene's germline CDR1 is SGHNT and CDR2 YENEEA. V was clipped by 1 base and J by 2 bases; unmatched bases: 10. This CDR3 spans 18 amino acids. The CDR3 nucleotides read TGTGCCAGCAGCTTAGCCGGAACGTTAGCGGGGACCTACAATGAGCAGTTCTTC. Translated: CASSLAGTLAGTYNEQFF.

V and J are TRBV27 and TRBJ1-3; D is unclear. Germline V CDR1 and CDR2: MNHEY, SMNVEV (reference sequence). The ends were cut back, 5 bases at V and 4 bases at J, with 18 bases in the middle. CDR3 length: 16 amino acids. This chain's CDR3 is CASSPTGRGRGNTIYF. The CDR3 DNA reads as TGTGCCAGCAGTCCTACTGGACGCGGGCGCGGAAACACCATATATTTT.

The gene calls are TRBV5-1 and TRBJ2-1; no firm D call. The CDR3 covers 14 residues. Germline V gene sequence: CDR1 SGHRS, CDR2 YFSETQ. Trimming removed 5 bases from V and 1 base from J, with 10 bases in between. CDR3 DNA: TGCGCCAGCAGGCTCTCGAGTTCCTACAATGAGCAGTTCTTC. Translated: CASRLSSSYNEQFF.

As DNA, the CDR3 is TGTGCCAGTAGTATAGTCAGCGGGGCCTCCTACGAGCAGTACTTC. Amino acid sequence: CASSIVSGASYEQYF. The rearrangement joins TRBV19 to TRBJ2-7, with TRBD2 matching over 7 bases. V trimming: 1 base; J trimming: 0 bases; junction bases outside the gene matches: 3. Germline CDR1 is LNHDA and CDR2 is SQIVND (reference sequence). CDR3 size: 15 residues.

The rearrangement links TRBV7-6 to TRBJ2-1; TRBD2 matches at 12 bases. The CDR3 sequence is 19 residues long. Germline CDR1 and CDR2: SGHVS and FNYEAQ. The trim removed 1 base at V and 8 bases at J, leaving 15 bases unmatched. The CDR3 region is CASSLVSHLAGGKGHEQFF. The CDR3 DNA sequence: TGTGCCAGCAGCTTAGTAAGCCACCTAGCGGGAGGGAAAGGGCATGAGCAGTTCTTC.

This clone was counted once. The genes are TRBV11-2 and TRBJ1-6; D uncertain. Germline V gene data show CDR1 as SGHAT and CDR2 as FQNNGV. The CDR3 runs to 16 residues. Trimming removed 5 bases at V and 11 bases at J, with 22 bases between. This CDR3 reads CASSPANSGPGTPLHF. CDR3 bases: TGTGCCAGCAGCCCCGCAAATTCGGGTCCGGGGACACCCCTCCACTTT.

This clone is a singleton in its sample. V is TRBV6-1 and J is TRBJ1-2, with TRBD1 as a possible D gene (6 bases). The V gene lost 6 bases and the J gene lost 8 bases, with 13 bases spanning the gap. The CDR3 length is 12 residues. The germline CDR1 and CDR2 sequences are MNHNS and SASEGT. The CDR3 sequence: CASRRDISGYTF. CDR3 DNA sequence: TGTGCCAGCAGAAGGGACATTTCGGGCTACACCTTC.

A remark on this clone: This CDR3 is also generated by other DNA sequences in the sample. The chain couples TRBV7-9 to TRBJ1-1, with D possibly TRBD1 on 5 matching bases. Germline V gene lookup returns CDR1 SEHNR and CDR2 FQNEAQ (reference sequence). Trimming cost V 2 bases and J 7 bases, with 14 bases left between them. The CDR3 length is 14 residues. The CDR3 DNA sequence: TGTGCCAGCAGCTTACCAGCAGGGCAGGATGAAGCTTTCTTT. Amino acids: CASSLPAGQDEAFF.

The rearrangement joins TRBV4-1 to TRBJ2-3; 9 bases line up with TRBD1. The V gene's germline CDR1 is MGHRA and CDR2 YSYEKL. V shed 5 bases, J shed 1 base, and the junction held 4 bases outside the gene matches. This CDR3 region has 15 residues. The CDR3 DNA is TGCGCCAGCAGCAAAAGACAGGGGGGCACAGATACGCAGTATTTT. This translates into CASSKRQGGTDTQYF.

The chain employs TRBV6-5 and TRBJ2-2, with 7 bases that match TRBD1. CDR3 length: 14 amino acids. CDR1 is MNHEY and CDR2 is SVGAGI in the germline V gene. Trimming took 6 bases from V and 6 from J; bases not matched to a gene: 7. CDR3 sequence (DNA): TGTGCCAGCAGGGCTGGCCAGGGGGCCGGGGAGCTGTTTTTT. It yields the protein CASRAGQGAGELFF.

The rearrangement links TRBV2 to TRBJ2-1; TRBD2 is a possible D gene (6 bases). The CDR3 is 15 residues long. V was shortened by 5 bases and J by 0 bases, with 11 bases between the two germline ends. Germline CDR1 SNHLY, CDR2 FYNNEI. CDR3 region: CASSSASVSYNEQFF. In nucleotides, the CDR3 is TGTGCCAGCAGTTCGGCTAGCGTCTCCTACAATGAGCAGTTCTTC.